This TCR beta chain was profiled in a study of a mutant IDH1 vaccine in newly diagnosed glioma. Study as a whole: In weeks 1, 3, 5, 7, 11, 15, 19 and 23, patients were immunized, eight times in all. Beginning 4-6 weeks after radiotherapy alone, or with temozolomide cycles, vaccination took place. Treated patients showed a male proportion of approximately 62%, a female proportion of roughly 38%, and a mean age of approximately 40 years.

Time point specified: week 11, during vaccination. One vaccine dose held 300 ug of mutant IDH1 20-mer peptide and came with topical imiquimod. The repertoire was sequenced with immunoSEQ multiplex PCR; TCRdb's copy has only in-frame clones and lacks some. The table shows some 30,000 clones, with about 90% occurring only once. Germline V gene lookup returns CDR1 SGHTA and CDR2 FQGNSA. The CDR3 has 14 residues. Between the trimmed V and J ends, which lost 1 base and 3 bases, there was a span of 7 bases. Whole-study findings and limits: Vaccine-induced responses were seen in approximately 92% of patients, spanning several MHC alleles.

A note on this clone: Antigen: not known.

The clonotype comes from a man aged 18 to 30 with glioma. Sequenced here: PBMCs, sampled from a glioma patient whose treatment included an IDH1 peptide vaccine. The rearrangement links TRBV7-2 to TRBJ1-5, with D hard to call. The CDR3 protein is CASSLGANNQPQHF. In DNA, the CDR3 is TGTGCCAGCAGCTTAGGAGCGAACAATCAGCCCCAGCATTTT.